This section outlines one T cell receptor beta chain sequence together with its context. The sample is drawn from a study of blood T cell repertoires in COVID-19. Background on the study: Material from acute and convalescent COVID-19 was sourced from the United States, Italy and Spain.

Measured with immunoSEQ multiplex PCR; TCRdb has only the in-frame clones, and not every one. The sample includes about 230,000 clones, about 90% of them seen just once. Germline trimming cut 3 bases from V and 0 bases from J; bases unmatched to any gene: 6. CDR1 is SGDLS, CDR2 YYNGEE, per germline. The CDR3 runs 15 residues. The source of this sequence is a woman in her sixties with acute or convalescent COVID-19. The chain couples TRBV9 to TRBJ2-7; TRBD2 agrees at 7 bases. Sequenced input: peripheral blood. The CDR3 loop reads CASSGGGRSSYEQYF. Here the CDR3 DNA reads TGTGCCAGCAGCGGGGGCGGGAGAAGCTCCTACGAGCAGTACTTC.